The T cell receptor beta chain described here comes from a study of blood T cell repertoires in COVID-19. The method was immunoSEQ multiplex PCR; TCRdb's version includes in-frame clones alone and lacks a portion of them. The sample has a few hundred thousand clones, more than 75% seen once. The V end lost 5 bases, the J end lost 2 bases, and 28 bases lay between the germline ends. Looked up from germline, CDR1 is SGHNT and CDR2 is YENEEA. This CDR3 region has 20 residues. The V call is TRBV11-3, the J call TRBJ1-5; D remains unclear. Input material: PBMCs or T cells enriched from blood (not recorded which). This sequence originates from a woman between 35 and 50 years old with acute COVID-19. This chain's CDR3 is CASSPVRLGGRRVGNQPQHF. DNA for the CDR3: TGTGCCAGCAGCCCCGTGCGCCTCGGAGGGCGAAGAGTCGGCAATCAGCCCCAGCATTTT.